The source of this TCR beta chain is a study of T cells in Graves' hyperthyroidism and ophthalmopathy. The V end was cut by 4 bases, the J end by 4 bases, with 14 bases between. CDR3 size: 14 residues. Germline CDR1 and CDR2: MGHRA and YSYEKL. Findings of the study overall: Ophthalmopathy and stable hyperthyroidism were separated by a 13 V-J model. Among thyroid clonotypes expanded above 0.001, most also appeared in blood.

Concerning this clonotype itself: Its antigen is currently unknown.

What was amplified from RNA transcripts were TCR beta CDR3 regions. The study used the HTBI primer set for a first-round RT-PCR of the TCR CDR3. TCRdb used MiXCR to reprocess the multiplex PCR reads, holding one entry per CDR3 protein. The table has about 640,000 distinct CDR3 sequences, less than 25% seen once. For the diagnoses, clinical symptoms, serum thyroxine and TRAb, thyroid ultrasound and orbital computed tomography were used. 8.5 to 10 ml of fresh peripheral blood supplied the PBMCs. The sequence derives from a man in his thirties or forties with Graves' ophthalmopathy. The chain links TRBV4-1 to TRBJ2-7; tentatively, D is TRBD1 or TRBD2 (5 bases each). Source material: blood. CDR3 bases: TGCGCCAGCAGCCCCATCCGTTGGGGGTACGAGCAGTACTTC. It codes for CASSPIRWGYEQYF.